These 13 T cell receptor beta chains share one sample of origin, sequenced in a study of CD8 T cells in ankylosing spondylitis. TCRdb re-analysed the 5' RACE reads in MiXCR, keeping a single row per CDR3 protein. The data contain about 140,000 distinct CDR3 sequences, about 6.7% of them singletons. Sequencing was done on a sample of blood, either unsorted or a sorted T cell fraction (not recorded which). All receptors derive from a female donor with ankylosing spondylitis or in good health (not recorded which).

Only a few counts were recorded for this clonotype. The genes are TRBV7-2 and TRBJ2-3; TRBD2 aligns across 12 bases. This CDR3 is 17 amino acids long. J was trimmed by 2 bases and V by 3 bases; bases with no gene match: 6. The germline V gene has CDR1 SGHTA and CDR2 FQGNSA. CDR3 in amino acids: CASSFRTSGTFTDTQYF. The CDR3 DNA reads as TGTGCCAGCAGCTTCCGGACTAGCGGGACTTTCACAGATACGCAGTATTTT.

V is TRBV12-3 or TRBV12-4 and J is TRBJ1-3; D not resolved. The CDR3 covers 14 residues. V lost 6 bases and J lost 0, with 9 bases in between. Here the CDR3 reads CASRQRNSGNTIYF. For the CDR3, the DNA is TGTGCCAGCAGACAGAGAAACTCTGGAAACACCATATATTTT.

CDR3 DNA sequence: TGTGCCAGCAGCCAAGAGACAGGGAGGGACACTGAAGCTTTCTTT. Translation: CASSQETGRDTEAFF. The gene calls are TRBV4-2 and TRBJ1-1; the match to TRBD1 covers 7 bases. Losses at the gene ends were 0 bases for V and 3 bases for J; bases not matched to a gene: 4. The germline V gene encodes CDR1 LGHNA and CDR2 YNFKEQ. This CDR3 has 15 residues.

V is TRBV7-2 and J is TRBJ2-2; 10 bases are shared with TRBD2. The germline gives CDR1 SGHTA, CDR2 FQGNSA. The CDR3 length is 16 residues. J gave up 0 bases and V 3 bases, and 1 base lay outside the gene matches. The CDR3 bases are TGTGCCAGCAGCTTCCTAGCGGGGGCGAACACCGGGGAGCTGTTTTTT. Encoded protein: CASSFLAGANTGELFF.

This clonotype was found a few times. The DNA for the CDR3 is TGCAGTGCTAGGTTGCTAGCGGGCACAGATACGCAGTATTTT. Its translation: CSARLLAGTDTQYF. The chain is built from TRBV20-1 and TRBJ2-3; TRBD2 matches at 7 bases. The CDR3 contains 14 residues. Germline V gene data show CDR1 as DFQATT and CDR2 as SNEGSKA (reference sequence). J gave up 1 base and V 3 bases, and 4 bases lay outside the gene matches.

The table lists this clonotype with many counts. The gene calls are TRBV18 and TRBJ2-3; 7 bases are shared with TRBD2. The CDR3 sequence is 17 residues long. Germline V lookup: CDR1 KGHSH, CDR2 LQKENI. Trimming removed 3 bases from V and 0 bases from J; junction bases left unmatched: 9. CDR3: CASSPLTGGPSTDTQYF. The CDR3 bases are TGTGCCAGCTCACCCCTGACGGGGGGACCTAGCACAGATACGCAGTATTTT. The complete variable domain, with remaining parts taken from reference TRBV18 and TRBJ2-3, reads NAGVMQNPRHLVRRRGQEARLRCSPMKGHSHVYWYRQLPEEGLKFMVYLQKENIIDESGMPKERFSAEFPKEGPSILRIQQVVRGDSAAYFCASSPLTGGPSTDTQYFGPGTRLTVL.

This clonotype was detected ten times or more. This chain uses TRBV2 with TRBJ1-5, with a weak D call TRBD1 (6 bases). Trimming stripped 1 base from V and 4 bases from J, with 11 bases between. The CDR3 has 15 residues. Germline assignment: CDR1 SNHLY and CDR2 FYNNEI. Written as DNA, the CDR3 is TGTGCCAGCAGTGAAGGGGGGCCAGGGAATCAGCCCCAGCATTTT. This gives the protein CASSEGGPGNQPQHF.

This rearrangement joins TRBV18 to TRBJ1-4, with D uncertain. The CDR3 consists of 15 residues. Between the trimmed V and J ends, which lost 3 bases and 7 bases, there was a span of 15 bases. Germline V lookup: CDR1 KGHSH, CDR2 LQKENI. This CDR3 is CASSPLGSVGEKLFF. CDR3 sequence (DNA): TGTGCCAGCTCACCGCTCGGGTCCGTTGGTGAAAAACTGTTTTTT.

This clonotype came up many times. This chain joins TRBV7-8 and TRBJ1-4, with 7 positions matching TRBD1. Germline lookup yields CDR1 SGHVS and CDR2 FQNEAQ. The CDR3 has 13 amino acids. V shed 5 bases, J shed 7 bases, and the junction held 4 bases outside the gene matches. CDR3 loop: CASSPTGFEKLFF. Written as DNA, the CDR3 is TGTGCCAGCAGCCCGACAGGGTTTGAAAAACTGTTTTTT.

J is TRBJ2-5 and V is TRBV10-3, with TRBD1 matching over 12 bases. The V gene's germline CDR1 is ENHRY and CDR2 SYGVKD. The CDR3 consists of 15 residues. Germline trimming cut 6 bases from V and 5 bases from J; bases unmatched to any gene: 7. The CDR3 loop reads CAIRPGTGGGETQYF. CDR3 sequence (DNA): TGTGCCATCAGACCGGGGACAGGGGGCGGGGAGACCCAGTACTTC.

There are many counts of this clonotype. This chain uses TRBV7-6 with TRBJ1-1; a possible D gene is TRBD1 (5 bases). Germline lookup yields CDR1 SGHVS and CDR2 FNYEAQ. There are 17 residues in the CDR3. V lost 3 bases, J lost 3 bases, and 20 bases lay in between. CDR3 coding DNA: TGTGCCAGCAGCTTGGAAATAAAGGGGCTGGGGTACACTGAAGCTTTCTTT. Residues: CASSLEIKGLGYTEAFF.

Ten or more counts support this clonotype. The rearrangement uses TRBV2 and TRBJ2-7; D possibly corresponds to TRBD1 (6 bases). The V gene's germline CDR1 is SNHLY and CDR2 FYNNEI. CDR3 size: 16 residues. Trimming removed 0 bases from V and 1 base from J, with 13 bases in between. The CDR3 reads CASSEAQVGQSYEQYF. In DNA form, the CDR3 reads TGTGCCAGCAGTGAAGCGCAGGTCGGACAGTCCTACGAGCAGTACTTC.

This clonotype was observed at least ten times. The chain recombines TRBV12-3 or TRBV12-4 with TRBJ2-7, with 8 positions matching TRBD2. This CDR3 is built from 15 residues. With 3 bases clipped from V and 3 bases from J, the junction kept 7 bases outside the gene matches. The CDR3 spells CASSFGAGGGYEQYF. The CDR3 DNA reads as TGTGCCAGCAGTTTCGGGGCGGGGGGCGGCTACGAGCAGTACTTC.